A single sample is the source of the 8 T cell receptor beta chains below, sequenced in a study of cytomegalovirus exposure and HLA in healthy donors (dated by TCRdb to 2015 to 2018). The library relied on the immunoSEQ multiplex PCR assay. The multiplex PCR relied on a mix of 60 forward primers for TCR Vbeta segments and 13 reverse primers for TCR Jbeta segments. TCRdb carries this immuneACCESS record with in-frame sequences only. Its versions omit some clonotypes, under half of them owing to an unresolved V gene in the studies checked, with the rest unexplained. For this sample the table gives 190,000 or so clones, of which 75% to 85% were detected only once. About 0.63% of the sample is taken by the ten largest. The material sequenced was PBMCs. Source of these receptors: a boy aged 10-17 years in good health and CMV-seronegative.

The V call is TRBV29-1, the J call TRBJ1-1; D perhaps matches TRBD1 (6 bases). The CDR3 loop spans 13 amino acids. V gave up 2 bases and J gave up 5 bases, with 12 bases separating them. Germline V lookup: CDR1 SQVTM, CDR2 ANQGSEA. The CDR3 is CSVENRADTEAFF. In DNA, the CDR3 is TGCAGCGTTGAAAACAGGGCCGATACTGAAGCTTTCTTT.

The CDR3 reads CASSFASGTGDYEQYF. CDR3 coding DNA: TGTGCCAGCAGCTTCGCGTCTGGGACAGGGGACTACGAGCAGTACTTC. The chain employs TRBV11-1 and TRBJ2-7, with 10 bases that match TRBD1. Germline CDR1 and CDR2: SGHAT and FQDESV (reference sequence). The V gene end was trimmed by 3 bases and the J gene end by 3 bases; junction bases not matched to a gene: 8. This CDR3 spans 16 amino acids.

This sequence joins TRBV4-2 and TRBJ1-1, with D maybe TRBD1 (5 bases). There are 14 residues in the CDR3. Germline values: CDR1 LGHNA, CDR2 YNFKEQ. Between the trimmed V and J ends, which lost 8 bases and 8 bases, there was a span of 21 bases. The CDR3 DNA reads TGTGCCAGCTCATCCAGAGGGGAGGGAATAGAAGCTTTCTTT. Amino acids: CASSSRGEGIEAFF.

The chain uses TRBV19 and TRBJ2-7, with 7 bases matching TRBD1. V lost 6 bases to trimming and J lost 3 bases; unmatched junction nucleotides: 5. The germline gives CDR1 LNHDA, CDR2 SQIVND (reference sequence). This CDR3 has 13 residues. The DNA for the CDR3 is TGTGCCAGTAGGGACAGGCCGAACTACGAGCAGTACTTC. This sequence encodes CASRDRPNYEQYF.

A note on this clone: At one end, the junction sequence differs from germline, possibly due to a read error. This chain links TRBV5-1 with TRBJ1-1; D is undetermined. The CDR3 sequence is 13 residues long. Germline CDR1 reads SGHRS; CDR2 reads YFSETQ. For the CDR3, the DNA is TGCGCCAGCGGCTTGGCATTGAACACTGAAGCTTTCTTT. Translating it yields CASGLALNTEAFF.

The gene calls are TRBV28 and TRBJ1-1; a possible D gene is TRBD1 (5 bases). The V end lost 2 bases, the J end lost 0 bases, and 10 bases lay between the germline ends. The CDR3 runs 15 residues. Germline lookup yields CDR1 MDHEN and CDR2 SYDVKM. CDR3 amino acids: CASSLLYRLNTEAFF. The CDR3, as DNA: TGTGCCAGCAGTTTACTTTACAGGTTGAACACTGAAGCTTTCTTT.

The chain recombines TRBV6-5 with TRBJ2-1; D unclear. The V gene's germline CDR1 is MNHEY and CDR2 SVGAGI. The length of the CDR3 is 13 residues. Trimming left V 5 bases short and J 5 bases short, with 10 bases between. CDR3 nucleotides: TGTGCCAGCAGTCGCCACCGGGACAATGAGCAGTTCTTC. Protein: CASSRHRDNEQFF.

This clone showed up just once. The rearrangement uses TRBV7-9 and TRBJ2-7; D remains ambiguous. Germline CDR1 SEHNR, CDR2 FQNEAQ (reference sequence). Trimming left V 5 bases short and J 6 bases short, with 14 bases between. The CDR3 spans 13 residues. This CDR3 reads CASSPSLRTEQYF. The CDR3 bases are TGTGCCAGCAGCCCCTCTCTAAGAACCGAGCAGTACTTC.